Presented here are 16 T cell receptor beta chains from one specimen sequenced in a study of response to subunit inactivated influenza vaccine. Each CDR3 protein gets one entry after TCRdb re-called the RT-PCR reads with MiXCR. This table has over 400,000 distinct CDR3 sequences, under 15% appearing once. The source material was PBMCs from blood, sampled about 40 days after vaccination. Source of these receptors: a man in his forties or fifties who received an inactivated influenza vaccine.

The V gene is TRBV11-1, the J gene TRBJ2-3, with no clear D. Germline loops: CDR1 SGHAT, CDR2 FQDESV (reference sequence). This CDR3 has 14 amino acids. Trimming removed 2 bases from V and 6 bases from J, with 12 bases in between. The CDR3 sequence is CASSLNGASDTQYF. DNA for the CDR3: TGTGCCAGCAGCTTAAATGGAGCCTCCGATACGCAGTATTTT.

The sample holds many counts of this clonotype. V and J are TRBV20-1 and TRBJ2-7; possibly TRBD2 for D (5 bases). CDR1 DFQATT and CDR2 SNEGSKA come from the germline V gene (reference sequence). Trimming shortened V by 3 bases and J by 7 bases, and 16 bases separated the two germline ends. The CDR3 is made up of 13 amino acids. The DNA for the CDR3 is TGCAGTGCTAGTGATAGCGTGGGAGTGGAGCAGTACTTC. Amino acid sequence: CSASDSVGVEQYF.

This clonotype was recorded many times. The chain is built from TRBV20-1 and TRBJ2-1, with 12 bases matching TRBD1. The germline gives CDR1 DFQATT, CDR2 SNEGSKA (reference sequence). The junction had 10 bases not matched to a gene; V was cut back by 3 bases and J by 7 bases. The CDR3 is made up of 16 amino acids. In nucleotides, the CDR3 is TGCAGTGCTAGGGGACCCGGGACAGGGGGCCTGAATGAGCAGTTCTTC. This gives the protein CSARGPGTGGLNEQFF.

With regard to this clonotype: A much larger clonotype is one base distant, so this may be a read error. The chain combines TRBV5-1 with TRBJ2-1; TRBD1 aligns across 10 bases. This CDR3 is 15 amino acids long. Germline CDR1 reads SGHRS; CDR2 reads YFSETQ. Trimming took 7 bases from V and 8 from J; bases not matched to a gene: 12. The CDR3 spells CASGSGTGVVYEQFF. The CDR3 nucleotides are TGCGCCAGCGGCTCCGGGACAGGGGTCGTGTATGAGCAGTTCTTC.

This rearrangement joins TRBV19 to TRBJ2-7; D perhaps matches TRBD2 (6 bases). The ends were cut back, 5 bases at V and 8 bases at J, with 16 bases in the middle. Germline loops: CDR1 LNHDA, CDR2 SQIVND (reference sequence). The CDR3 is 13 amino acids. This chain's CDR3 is CASSFGRGAQQYF. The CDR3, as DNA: TGTGCCAGTAGTTTCGGGAGAGGGGCTCAGCAGTACTTC.

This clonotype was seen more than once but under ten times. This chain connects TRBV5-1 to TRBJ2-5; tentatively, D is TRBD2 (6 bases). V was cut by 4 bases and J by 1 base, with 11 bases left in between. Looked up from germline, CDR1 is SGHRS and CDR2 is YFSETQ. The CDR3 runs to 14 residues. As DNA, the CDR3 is TGCGCCAGCAGCCGCGGGACTTTCCAAGAGACCCAGTACTTC. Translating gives CASSRGTFQETQYF.

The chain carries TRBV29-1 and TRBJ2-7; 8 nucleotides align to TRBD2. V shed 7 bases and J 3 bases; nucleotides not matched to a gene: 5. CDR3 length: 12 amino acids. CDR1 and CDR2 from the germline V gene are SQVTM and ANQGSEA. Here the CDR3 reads CSALGGGYEQYF. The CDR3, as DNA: TGCAGCGCACTCGGGGGGGGCTACGAGCAGTACTTC.

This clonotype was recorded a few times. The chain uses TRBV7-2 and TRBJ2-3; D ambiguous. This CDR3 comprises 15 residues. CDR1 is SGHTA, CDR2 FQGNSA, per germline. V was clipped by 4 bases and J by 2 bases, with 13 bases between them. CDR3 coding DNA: TGTGCCAGCAGCTGGTGGGGTCGGACCACAGATACGCAGTATTTT. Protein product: CASSWWGRTTDTQYF.

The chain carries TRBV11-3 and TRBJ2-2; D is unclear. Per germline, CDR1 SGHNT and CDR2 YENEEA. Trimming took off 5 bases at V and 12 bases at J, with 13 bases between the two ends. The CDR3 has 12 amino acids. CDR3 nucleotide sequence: TGTGCCAGCAGCGAAAACCCGGCTAAGCTGTTTTTT. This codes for CASSENPAKLFF. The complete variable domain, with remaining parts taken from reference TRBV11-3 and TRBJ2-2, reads EAGVVQSPRYKIIEKKQPVAFWCNPISGHNTLYWYLQNLGQGPELLIRYENEEAVDDSQLPKDRFSAERLKGVDSTLKIQPAELGDSAVYLCASSENPAKLFFGEGSRLTVL.

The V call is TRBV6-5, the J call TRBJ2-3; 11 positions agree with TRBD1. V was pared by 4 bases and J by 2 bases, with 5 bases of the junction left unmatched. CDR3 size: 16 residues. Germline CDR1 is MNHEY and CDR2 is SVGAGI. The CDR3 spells CASSWPGQGVTDTQYF. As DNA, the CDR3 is TGTGCCAGCAGTTGGCCGGGACAGGGGGTCACAGATACGCAGTATTTT.

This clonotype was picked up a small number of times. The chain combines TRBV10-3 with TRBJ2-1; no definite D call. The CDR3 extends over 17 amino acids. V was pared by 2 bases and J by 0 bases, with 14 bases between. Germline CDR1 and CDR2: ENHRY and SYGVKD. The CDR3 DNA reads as TGTGCCATCAGTGAGAAGGCCGATGAAAGCTCCTACAATGAGCAGTTCTTC. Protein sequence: CAISEKADESSYNEQFF.

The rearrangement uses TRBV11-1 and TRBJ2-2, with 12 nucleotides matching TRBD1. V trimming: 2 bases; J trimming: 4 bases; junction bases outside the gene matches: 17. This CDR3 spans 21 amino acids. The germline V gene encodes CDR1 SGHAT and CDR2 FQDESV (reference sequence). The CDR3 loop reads CASSLPKIRDRGRLTTGELFF. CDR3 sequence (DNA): TGTGCCAGCAGCTTACCAAAGATCCGGGACAGGGGGCGATTGACCACCGGGGAGCTGTTTTTT.

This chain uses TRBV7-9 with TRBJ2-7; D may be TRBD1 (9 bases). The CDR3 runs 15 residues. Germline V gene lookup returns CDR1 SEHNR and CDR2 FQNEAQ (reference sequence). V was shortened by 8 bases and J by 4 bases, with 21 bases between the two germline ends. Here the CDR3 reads CASVGGGTGSYEQYF. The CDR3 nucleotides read TGTGCCAGCGTCGGGGGGGGGACAGGGAGTTACGAGCAGTACTTC.

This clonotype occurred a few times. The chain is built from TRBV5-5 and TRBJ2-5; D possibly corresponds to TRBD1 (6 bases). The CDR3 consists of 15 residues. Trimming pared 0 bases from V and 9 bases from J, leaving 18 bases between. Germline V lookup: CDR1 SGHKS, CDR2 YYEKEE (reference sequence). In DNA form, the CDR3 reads TGTGCCAGCAGCTTGGATGGGCTCAAAGGGGGAGCCCAGTACTTC. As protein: CASSLDGLKGGAQYF.

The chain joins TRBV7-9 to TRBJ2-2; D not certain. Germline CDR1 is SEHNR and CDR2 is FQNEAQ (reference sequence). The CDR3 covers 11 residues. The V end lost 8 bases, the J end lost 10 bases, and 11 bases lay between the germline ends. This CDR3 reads CASLVLVELFF. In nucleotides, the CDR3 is TGTGCCAGCTTAGTCCTCGTGGAGCTGTTTTTT.

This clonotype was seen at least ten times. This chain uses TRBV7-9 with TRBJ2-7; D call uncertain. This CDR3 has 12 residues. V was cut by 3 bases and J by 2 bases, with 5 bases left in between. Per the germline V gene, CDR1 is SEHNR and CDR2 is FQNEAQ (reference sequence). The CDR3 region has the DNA TGTGCCAGCAGCTTGGACCCCTACGAGCAGTACTTC. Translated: CASSLDPYEQYF. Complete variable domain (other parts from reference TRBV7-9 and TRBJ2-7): DTGVSQNPRHKITKRGQNVTFRCDPISEHNRLYWYRQTLGQGPEFLTYFQNEAQLEKSRLLSDRFSAERPKGSFSTLEIQRTEQGDSAMYLCASSLDPYEQYFGPGTRLTVT.